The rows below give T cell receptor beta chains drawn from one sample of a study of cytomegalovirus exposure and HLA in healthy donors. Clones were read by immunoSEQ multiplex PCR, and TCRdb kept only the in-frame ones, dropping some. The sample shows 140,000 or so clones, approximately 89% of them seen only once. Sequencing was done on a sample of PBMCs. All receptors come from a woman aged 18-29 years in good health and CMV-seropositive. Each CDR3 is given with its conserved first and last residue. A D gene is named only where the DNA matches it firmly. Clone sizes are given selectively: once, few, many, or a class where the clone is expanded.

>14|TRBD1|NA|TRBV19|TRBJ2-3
CASATRGSEDTQYF
TGTGCCAGCGCGACCAGGGGGTCTGAAGATACGCAGTATTTT
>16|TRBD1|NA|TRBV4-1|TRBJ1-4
CASSQADRVLNEKLFF
TGCGCCAGCAGCCAAGCGGACAGGGTCCTTAATGAAAAACTGTTTTTT
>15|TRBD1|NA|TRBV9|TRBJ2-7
CASTLGDRGSYEQYF
TGTGCCAGCACCCTCGGGGACAGGGGCTCCTACGAGCAGTACTTC
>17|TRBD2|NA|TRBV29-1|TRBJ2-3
CSVAGLAGEQGTDTQYF
TGCAGCGTTGCCGGACTAGCGGGGGAGCAAGGCACAGATACGCAGTATTTT
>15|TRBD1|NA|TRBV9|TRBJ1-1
CASSVGTGDGAEAFF
TGTGCCAGCAGCGTAGGGACAGGGGACGGGGCTGAAGCTTTCTTT
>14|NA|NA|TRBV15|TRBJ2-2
CATSITDTTGELFF
TGTGCCACCAGCATAACAGACACCACCGGGGAGCTGTTTTTT
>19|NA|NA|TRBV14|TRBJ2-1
CASSPHPGHPNPAYNEQFF
TGTGCCAGCAGCCCCCACCCGGGACACCCCAACCCGGCCTACAATGAGCAGTTCTTC
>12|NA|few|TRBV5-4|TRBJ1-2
CATQRGNYGYTF
TGTGCCACCCAGAGGGGGAACTATGGCTACACCTTC
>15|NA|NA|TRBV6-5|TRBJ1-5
CASSYGLRSNQPQHF
TGTGCCAGCAGTTACGGTTTGAGATCCAATCAGCCCCAGCATTTT
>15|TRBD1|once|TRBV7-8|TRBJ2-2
CASSPGQGLAGELFF
TGTGCCAGCAGCCCAGGACAGGGGCTAGCCGGGGAGCTGTTTTTT
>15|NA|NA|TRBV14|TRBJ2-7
CASSQGEDWRGEQYF
TGTGCCAGCAGCCAAGGGGAGGATTGGAGGGGCGAGCAGTACTTC
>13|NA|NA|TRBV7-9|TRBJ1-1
CASSEEVNTEAFF
TGTGCCAGCAGCGAAGAGGTGAACACTGAAGCTTTCTTT
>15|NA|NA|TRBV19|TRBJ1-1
CASSILGGKNTEAFF
TGTGCCAGTAGTATACTTGGCGGAAAGAACACTGAAGCTTTCTTT
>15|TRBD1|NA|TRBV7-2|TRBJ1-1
CASSSSGTGNTEAFF
TGTGCCAGCAGCTCGTCAGGGACAGGTAACACTGAAGCTTTCTTT
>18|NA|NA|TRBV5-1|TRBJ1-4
CASRPGNGPTPTNEKLFF
TGCGCCAGCCGCCCAGGGAACGGTCCCACACCAACTAATGAAAAACTGTTTTTT
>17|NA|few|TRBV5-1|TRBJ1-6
CASSGNGGSSYNSPLHF
TGCGCCAGCAGCGGGAATGGGGGGAGCTCCTATAATTCACCCCTCCACTTT
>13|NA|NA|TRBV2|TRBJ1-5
CASLQDSNQPQHF
TGTGCCAGCCTTCAGGATAGCAATCAGCCCCAGCATTTT
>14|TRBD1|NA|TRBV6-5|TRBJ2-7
CASSPMTGQYEQYF
TGTGCCAGCAGCCCAATGACAGGGCAGTACGAGCAGTACTTC
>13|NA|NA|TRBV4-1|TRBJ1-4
CASSQDGSEKLFF
TGCGCCAGCAGCCAAGATGGTAGTGAAAAACTGTTTTTT
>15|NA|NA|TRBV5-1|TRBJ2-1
CASSTSGGGHNEQFF
TGCGCCAGCAGCACCTCGGGAGGGGGCCATAATGAGCAGTTCTTC
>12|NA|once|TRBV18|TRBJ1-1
CASSGGFREAFF
TGTGCCAGCTCCGGGGGTTTTAGGGAAGCTTTCTTT
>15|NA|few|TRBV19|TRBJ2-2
CASSIGGLVTGELFF
TGTGCCAGTAGTATAGGCGGGTTGGTCACCGGGGAGCTGTTTTTT
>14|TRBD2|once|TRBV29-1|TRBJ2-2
CSVEDGRGTGELFF
TGCAGCGTTGAAGATGGGAGGGGCACCGGGGAGCTGTTTTTT
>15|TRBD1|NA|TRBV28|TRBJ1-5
CASIGGDRGLQPQHF
TGTGCCAGCATCGGGGGGGACAGGGGTCTTCAGCCCCAGCATTTT
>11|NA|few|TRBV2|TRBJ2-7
CASSAGYEQYF
TGTGCCAGCAGTGCAGGGTACGAGCAGTACTTC
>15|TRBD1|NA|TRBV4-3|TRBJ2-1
CASSQRQGASFEQFF
TGCGCCAGCAGCCAGCGACAGGGGGCATCGTTTGAGCAGTTCTTC
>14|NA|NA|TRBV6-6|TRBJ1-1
CASSYSSGLPEAFF
TGTGCCAGCAGTTACTCGAGCGGACTACCTGAAGCTTTCTTT
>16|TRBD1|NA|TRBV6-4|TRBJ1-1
CASSDRPGQGDSEAFF
TGTGCCAGCAGTGACCGTCCGGGACAGGGGGACTCTGAAGCTTTCTTT
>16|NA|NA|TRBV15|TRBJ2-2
CATSRKTREASGELFF
TGTGCCACCAGCAGGAAGACTAGGGAAGCATCCGGGGAGCTGTTTTTT
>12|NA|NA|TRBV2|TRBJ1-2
CASREPGGGYTF
TGTGCCAGCAGAGAGCCCGGCGGCGGCTACACCTTC
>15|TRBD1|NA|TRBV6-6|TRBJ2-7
CASSYSSQGAYEQYF
TGTGCCAGCAGTTACTCTTCACAGGGGGCTTACGAGCAGTACTTC
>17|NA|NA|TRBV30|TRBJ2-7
CAWSVELLRRLRGEQYF
TGTGCCTGGAGTGTAGAACTCCTTCGGCGCCTCCGCGGCGAGCAGTACTTC
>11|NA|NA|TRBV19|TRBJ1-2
CASRQTTGYTF
TGTGCCAGTAGGCAGACAACGGGCTACACCTTC
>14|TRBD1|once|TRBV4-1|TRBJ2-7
CASSLEQGDYEQYF
TGCGCCAGCAGTCTCGAACAGGGGGACTACGAGCAGTACTTC
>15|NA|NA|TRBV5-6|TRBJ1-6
CASSLGGRGLSPLHF
TGTGCCAGCAGCTTGGGGGGCAGGGGCTTGTCACCCCTCCACTTT
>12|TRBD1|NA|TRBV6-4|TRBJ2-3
CASSDGDSLQYF
TGTGCCAGCAGTGACGGGGACAGCCTGCAGTATTTT
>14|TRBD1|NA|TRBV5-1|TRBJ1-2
CASSSGQGDYGYTF
TGCGCCAGCAGCTCGGGACAGGGGGACTATGGCTACACCTTC
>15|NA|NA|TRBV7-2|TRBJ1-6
CASSPRGFPFSPLHF
TGTGCCAGCAGCCCTAGAGGATTTCCCTTTTCACCCCTCCACTTT
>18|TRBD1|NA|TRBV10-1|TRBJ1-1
CASSPLVKTGGYPTEAFF
TGCGCCAGCAGTCCCCTAGTAAAGACAGGGGGCTACCCTACTGAAGCTTTCTTT
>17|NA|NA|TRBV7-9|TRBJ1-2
CASSRMEATPDDYGYTF
TGTGCCAGCAGCCGAATGGAGGCAACCCCTGATGACTATGGCTACACCTTC
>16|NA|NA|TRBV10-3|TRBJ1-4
CAISSLAQGTNEKLFF
TGTGCCATCAGCTCCCTAGCACAGGGAACTAATGAAAAACTGTTTTTT
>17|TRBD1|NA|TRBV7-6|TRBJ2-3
CASSLGDRRIGTDTQYF
TGTGCCAGCAGCTTAGGGGACAGGCGGATAGGCACAGATACGCAGTATTTT
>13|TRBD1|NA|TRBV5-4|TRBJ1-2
CASSPQGAGGYTF
TGTGCCAGCAGCCCACAGGGGGCTGGGGGCTACACCTTC
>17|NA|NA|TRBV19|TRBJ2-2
CASSPGRALTGTGELFF
TGTGCCAGTAGCCCTGGGCGGGCCCTAACGGGGACCGGGGAGCTGTTTTTT
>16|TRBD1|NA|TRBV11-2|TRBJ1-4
CASSLGQALSNEKLFF
TGTGCCAGCAGCCTCGGACAGGCGCTCTCTAATGAAAAACTGTTTTTT
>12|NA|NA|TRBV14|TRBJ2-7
CASSRQLYEQYF
TGTGCCAGCAGCCGCCAACTCTACGAGCAGTACTTC
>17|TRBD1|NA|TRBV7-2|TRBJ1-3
CASSFYPGQPSGNTIYF
TGTGCCAGCAGCTTTTATCCGGGACAGCCTTCTGGAAACACCATATATTTT
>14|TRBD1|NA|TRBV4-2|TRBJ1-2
CASSQVTGGDGYTF
TGTGCCAGCAGCCAGGTTACAGGGGGGGATGGCTACACCTTC
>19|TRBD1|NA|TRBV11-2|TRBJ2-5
CASSLVPEGTGKSQETQYF
TGTGCCAGCAGCTTAGTCCCCGAGGGGACAGGGAAGTCCCAAGAGACCCAGTACTTC
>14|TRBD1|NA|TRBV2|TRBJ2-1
CASSLTGTFNEQFF
TGTGCCAGCAGCCTGACAGGGACATTCAATGAGCAGTTCTTC
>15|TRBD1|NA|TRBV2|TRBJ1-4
CASSNQQGAGEKLFF
TGTGCCAGCAGTAATCAACAGGGGGCCGGAGAAAAACTGTTTTTT
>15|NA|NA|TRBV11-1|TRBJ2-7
CASSLEVRGSYEQYF
TGTGCCAGCAGCTTAGAGGTACGGGGGAGCTACGAGCAGTACTTC
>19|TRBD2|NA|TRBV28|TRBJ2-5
CASSLFGSSGGPGEETQYF
TGTGCCAGCAGTTTATTTGGTTCTAGCGGGGGGCCTGGGGAAGAGACCCAGTACTTC
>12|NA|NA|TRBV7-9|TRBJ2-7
CASSPPEDEQYF
TGTGCCAGCAGCCCACCGGAGGACGAGCAGTACTTC
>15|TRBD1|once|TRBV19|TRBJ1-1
CASSIGDRGSSEAFF
TGTGCCAGTAGTATCGGAGACAGGGGAAGCTCTGAAGCTTTCTTT
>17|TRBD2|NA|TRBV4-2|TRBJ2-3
CASSLRTSGVTTDTQYF
TGTGCCAGCAGCCTCCGGACTAGCGGGGTAACCACAGATACGCAGTATTTT
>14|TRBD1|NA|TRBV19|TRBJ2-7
CASTAGQGLYEQYF
TGTGCCAGTACTGCGGGACAGGGTCTCTACGAGCAGTACTTC
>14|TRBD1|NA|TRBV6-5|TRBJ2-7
CASSAGTGIYEQYF
TGTGCCAGCAGCGCCGGGACAGGGATTTACGAGCAGTACTTC
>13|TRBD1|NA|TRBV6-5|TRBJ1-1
CASRRDRGREAFF
TGTGCCAGCCGACGGGACAGGGGGCGAGAAGCTTTCTTT